The rows below give T cell receptor beta chains drawn from one sample of a study of shared clonotypes between healthy human individuals. TCRdb's table, derived via immunoSEQ multiplex PCR, lists solely in-frame clones and lacks some. Of under 150,000 clones in the sample, around 66% are singletons; the top ten hold around 23%. The sequencing sample was made of memory CD8+ T cells sorted from blood. The receptors derive from a young woman in good health. Each CDR3 is given with its conserved first and last residue. Fields, in order: CDR3 DNA, CDR3 protein, clone size, J gene, V gene, D gene. The D gene is left open where the match is weak. Where a row states a size, it is once, few, many or the class of an expanded clone; other rows omit it.

CDR3 DNA: TGTGCCAGTAGTCCCGGGCCTGATTTGTACGAGCAGTACTTC
CDR3 protein: CASSPGPDLYEQYF
clone size: many
J gene: TRBJ2-7
V gene: TRBV19
D gene: -

CDR3 DNA: TGTGCCACCAGAGCCGGGACTAGCGGGAGAAGGGGCTCCTACGAGCAGTACTTC
CDR3 protein: CATRAGTSGRRGSYEQYF
clone size: many
J gene: TRBJ2-7
V gene: TRBV15
D gene: TRBD2

CDR3 DNA: TGTGCCAGCAGTTACCTACTAGCGGGAAACACCGGGGAGCTGTTTTTT
CDR3 protein: CASSYLLAGNTGELFF
clone size: many
J gene: TRBJ2-2
V gene: TRBV6-4
D gene: TRBD2

CDR3 DNA: TGTGCCAGCAGTTCCACTTTCGCAGGCGTTAGTGAAAAACTGTTTTTT
CDR3 protein: CASSSTFAGVSEKLFF
clone size: once
J gene: TRBJ1-4
V gene: TRBV6-5
D gene: -

CDR3 DNA: TGTGCCAGCAGTCCCCCGGACAGGGGAAACGAGCAGTACTTC
CDR3 protein: CASSPPDRGNEQYF
clone size: -
J gene: TRBJ2-7
V gene: TRBV27
D gene: TRBD1

CDR3 DNA: TGTGCCAGCAGCTTATTGACAGGGGGCGGAAGCAATCAGCCCCAGCATTTT
CDR3 protein: CASSLLTGGGSNQPQHF
clone size: -
J gene: TRBJ1-5
V gene: TRBV7-6
D gene: TRBD1

CDR3 DNA: TGTGCCAGCAGCACGGAGCCCCTGTGGGCCTCAGGGTCGGCTCATGAGCAGTTCTTC
CDR3 protein: CASSTEPLWASGSAHEQFF
clone size: few
J gene: TRBJ2-1
V gene: TRBV28
D gene: -

CDR3 DNA: TGTGCCAGCAGTTACTCTCCTAGCGGCCATACCTACGAGCAGTACTTC
CDR3 protein: CASSYSPSGHTYEQYF
clone size: few
J gene: TRBJ2-7
V gene: TRBV6-6
D gene: TRBD2

CDR3 DNA: TGTGCCAGCAGTGTTGCACCGGGACAGCCTTCCTACGAGCAGTACTTC
CDR3 protein: CASSVAPGQPSYEQYF
clone size: -
J gene: TRBJ2-7
V gene: TRBV27
D gene: TRBD1

CDR3 DNA: TGTGCCAGCAGTGCACTGACAGGGACGTTTAGCACAGATACGCAGTATTTT
CDR3 protein: CASSALTGTFSTDTQYF
clone size: -
J gene: TRBJ2-3
V gene: TRBV2
D gene: TRBD1

CDR3 DNA: TGTGCCAGCAGTGAGGGGCGGAACTCTGGGGCCAACGTCCTGACTTTC
CDR3 protein: CASSEGRNSGANVLTF
clone size: -
J gene: TRBJ2-6
V gene: TRBV6-4
D gene: -

CDR3 DNA: TGTGCCAGCAGCTCCCGGTCCTACACCGGGGAGCTGTTTTTT
CDR3 protein: CASSSRSYTGELFF
clone size: -
J gene: TRBJ2-2
V gene: TRBV9
D gene: -

CDR3 DNA: TGTGCCAGCAGCGTTTCTGAGCCCCCCGCCGAGCAGTACTTC
CDR3 protein: CASSVSEPPAEQYF
clone size: -
J gene: TRBJ2-7
V gene: TRBV9
D gene: -

CDR3 DNA: TGTGCCAGCAGCCAAGATCCTTTTAAATGGGGAAGGCGGGACTACTACACCGGGGAGCTGTTTTTT
CDR3 protein: CASSQDPFKWGRRDYYTGELFF
clone size: few
J gene: TRBJ2-2
V gene: TRBV14
D gene: TRBD2

CDR3 DNA: TGCGCCAGCAGCCTTATTACTGGAAACACCATATATTTT
CDR3 protein: CASSLITGNTIYF
clone size: -
J gene: TRBJ1-3
V gene: TRBV4-1
D gene: -

CDR3 DNA: TGTGCCAGCAGTGAAGGGGAAAAGGACGAGCAGTACTTC
CDR3 protein: CASSEGEKDEQYF
clone size: -
J gene: TRBJ2-7
V gene: TRBV6-1
D gene: -

CDR3 DNA: TGTGCCAGCAGTTACTCGAACGGGGGAAGAGATGAAAAACTGTTTTTT
CDR3 protein: CASSYSNGGRDEKLFF
clone size: -
J gene: TRBJ1-4
V gene: TRBV6-4
D gene: -

CDR3 DNA: TGCGCCAGCAGCGAGTCCGTAGCCGAGAACACCGGGGAGCTGTTTTTT
CDR3 protein: CASSESVAENTGELFF
clone size: -
J gene: TRBJ2-2
V gene: TRBV5-1
D gene: -

CDR3 DNA: TGTGCCATCAGTTCCCACAGGGAAACTGAAGCTTTCTTT
CDR3 protein: CAISSHRETEAFF
clone size: few
J gene: TRBJ1-1
V gene: TRBV10-3
D gene: -

CDR3 DNA: TGTGCCAGCAGTTCTAGACAGGGGAGGGGTGAAGCTTTCTTT
CDR3 protein: CASSSRQGRGEAFF
clone size: -
J gene: TRBJ1-1
V gene: TRBV27
D gene: TRBD1

CDR3 DNA: TGTGCCAGCATCAATGACAGGGAAAGCTCCTACGAGCAGTACTTC
CDR3 protein: CASINDRESSYEQYF
clone size: -
J gene: TRBJ2-7
V gene: TRBV6-6
D gene: TRBD1